The TCR beta chain under discussion was sequenced for a study of blood T cell repertoires in COVID-19. Concerning this clone: At one of its ends the junction is not consistent with the germline gene, which may arise from a read error.

The authors' processing: Nucleated cell number was recorded as an estimate derived from reference gene primer amplification. Sequencing used immunoSEQ multiplex PCR; TCRdb keeps in-frame clones, though not all of them. That table furnishes V, J and clone size, whereas the DNA furnished D and trimming. The sample carries about 100,000 clones, approximately 86% recorded once. This CDR3 is 13 amino acids long. From germline, CDR1 is SSHAT and CDR2 FNYEAQ (reference sequence). Sequenced sample: peripheral blood. The gene calls are TRBV7-7 and TRBJ2-3; D might be TRBD2 (6 bases). This TCR was sampled from a man between 45 and 60 years old with active or convalescent COVID-19. CDR3 sequence (DNA): TGTGCTAGCAGCTCGGAGGAGGGGGATACGCAGTATTTT. This encodes CASSSEEGDTQYF.